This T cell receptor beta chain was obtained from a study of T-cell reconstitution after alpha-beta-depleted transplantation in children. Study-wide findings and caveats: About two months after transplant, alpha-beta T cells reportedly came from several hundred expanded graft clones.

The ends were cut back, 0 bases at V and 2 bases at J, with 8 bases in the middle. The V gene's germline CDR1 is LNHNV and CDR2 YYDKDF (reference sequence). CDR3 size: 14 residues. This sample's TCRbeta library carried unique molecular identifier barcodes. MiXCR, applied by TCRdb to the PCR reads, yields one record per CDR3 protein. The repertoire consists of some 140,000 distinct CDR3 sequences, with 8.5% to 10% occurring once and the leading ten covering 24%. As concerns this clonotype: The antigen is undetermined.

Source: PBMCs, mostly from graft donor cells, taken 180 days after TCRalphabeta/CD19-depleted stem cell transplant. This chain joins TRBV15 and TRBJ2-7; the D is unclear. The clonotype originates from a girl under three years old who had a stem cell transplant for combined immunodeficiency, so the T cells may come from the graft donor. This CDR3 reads CATSREVGPYEQYF. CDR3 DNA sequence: TGTGCCACCAGCAGAGAAGTCGGCCCCTACGAGCAGTACTTC.